A single sample is the source of the 14 T cell receptor beta chains below, sequenced in a study of shared clonotypes between healthy human individuals. Assay used: immunoSEQ multiplex PCR; TCRdb lists only in-frame clones, some missing. Of about 610,000 clones in the sample, 97% are singletons; the top ten hold roughly 0.05%. Sequenced material: naive CD4+ T cells sorted from blood. Subset reported: CD45RA+ positively selected. Every receptor here comes from a woman aged 25 to 45 in good health.

The chain has TRBV7-9 and TRBJ1-2; 9 positions match TRBD1. This CDR3 region has 13 residues. The V segment lost 5 bases and the J segment 7 bases; nucleotides outside the gene matches: 5. Germline V gene lookup returns CDR1 SEHNR and CDR2 FQNEAQ (reference sequence). This CDR3 reads CASSDGTGTGYTF. CDR3 DNA sequence: TGTGCCAGCAGCGATGGGACAGGGACTGGCTACACCTTC. Looking up the rest from reference TRBV7-9 and TRBJ1-2 gives the full variable domain: DTGVSQNPRHKITKRGQNVTFRCDPISEHNRLYWYRQTLGQGPEFLTYFQNEAQLEKSRLLSDRFSAERPKGSFSTLEIQRTEQGDSAMYLCASSDGTGTGYTFGSGTRLTVV.

The chain combines TRBV12-5 with TRBJ2-7, with D maybe TRBD1 (7 bases). The CDR3 sequence is 15 residues long. The germline V and J ends were trimmed by 7 bases and 5 bases, with 21 bases remaining between them. The V gene's germline CDR1 is LGHNT and CDR2 FRNRAP. CDR3 protein: CASAPGGRSGDEQYF. Here the CDR3 DNA reads TGTGCTAGTGCCCCAGGGGGGAGAAGTGGCGACGAGCAGTACTTC.

This chain joins TRBV6-5 and TRBJ1-3, with D unclear. Looked up from germline, CDR1 is MNHEY and CDR2 is SVGAGI. This CDR3 comprises 13 residues. V was shortened by 0 bases and J by 7 bases, with 7 bases between the two germline ends. In nucleotides, the CDR3 is TGTGCCAGCAGTTACTCAGGCGGCAACACCATATATTTT. It codes for CASSYSGGNTIYF.

V gene TRBV19 combines with J gene TRBJ1-4; tentatively, D is TRBD1 (5 bases). The CDR3 covers 15 residues. Trimming took 1 base from V and 5 from J, leaving 11 bases between them. Germline V lookup: CDR1 LNHDA, CDR2 SQIVND (reference sequence). The CDR3 reads CASSIAPGWNEKLFF. The CDR3 DNA is TGTGCCAGTAGTATAGCTCCAGGGTGGAATGAAAAACTGTTTTTT.

The genes are TRBV18 and TRBJ2-3, with TRBD2 matching over 14 bases. J was trimmed by 1 base and V by 3 bases; bases with no gene match: 18. Looked up from germline, CDR1 is KGHSH and CDR2 is LQKENI. This CDR3 contains 22 residues. The CDR3, as DNA: TGTGCCAGCTCACCGAGAACCGGGACTAGCGGGAGACGGGGATATGGCACAGATACGCAGTATTTT. Translated: CASSPRTGTSGRRGYGTDTQYF.

This chain connects TRBV11-2 to TRBJ2-3, with 7 bases lining up with TRBD2. This CDR3 has 15 amino acids. Germline CDR1 SGHAT, CDR2 FQNNGV. J lost 3 bases, V lost 2 bases, and 5 bases had no gene match. CDR3 bases: TGTGCCAGCAGCTTAATGGGACTAAGGACAGATACGCAGTATTTT. It codes for CASSLMGLRTDTQYF.

This chain uses TRBV28 with TRBJ1-4, with D maybe TRBD1 (5 bases). Looked up from germline, CDR1 is MDHEN and CDR2 is SYDVKM. This CDR3 has 15 amino acids. Trimming shortened V by 3 bases and J by 4 bases, and 12 bases separated the two germline ends. For the CDR3, the DNA is TGTGCCAGCAGTTTTTCCCGGGACGGTAATGAAAAACTGTTTTTT. It is translated as CASSFSRDGNEKLFF.

The rearrangement joins TRBV15 to TRBJ2-3; D gene unclear. The CDR3 sequence is 12 residues long. Trimming removed 0 bases at V and 5 bases at J, with 3 bases between. Germline V gives CDR1 LNHNV, CDR2 YYDKDF (reference sequence). The chain's CDR3 is CATSREGDTQYF. Written as DNA, the CDR3 is TGTGCCACCAGCAGAGAAGGAGATACGCAGTATTTT.

V gene TRBV28 combines with J gene TRBJ2-1, with TRBD2 matching 7 bases. V gave up 2 bases and J gave up 6 bases; unmatched junction bases: 4. The germline V gene has CDR1 MDHEN and CDR2 SYDVKM. The CDR3 is made up of 14 amino acids. The CDR3 loop is CASSLAGVPNEQFF. CDR3 sequence (DNA): TGTGCCAGCAGTTTAGCGGGAGTACCCAATGAGCAGTTCTTC.

V is TRBV28 and J is TRBJ2-7; TRBD1 or TRBD2 may be the D gene (7 bases each). Trimming took 10 bases from V and 5 from J, leaving 15 bases between them. This CDR3 spans 12 amino acids. CDR1 and CDR2 (germline): MDHEN, SYDVKM. The CDR3 DNA follows: TGTGCCACCATCCAGGGGGGGGACGAGCAGTACTTC. As protein: CATIQGGDEQYF.

Points on this clone: In the same sample, other DNA sequences code for this CDR3. The chain uses TRBV18 and TRBJ1-1; D is uncertain. CDR3 length: 13 amino acids. V was pared by 3 bases and J by 3 bases, with 8 bases between. Germline V CDR1 and CDR2: KGHSH, LQKENI. DNA for the CDR3: TGTGCCAGCTCACCTTTGGAGGACACTGAAGCTTTCTTT. This encodes CASSPLEDTEAFF.

The chain is built from TRBV5-1 and TRBJ2-2, with D perhaps assigned TRBD1 or TRBD2 (5 bases each). The CDR3 runs 15 residues. Trimming shortened V by 1 base and J by 5 bases, and 12 bases separated the two germline ends. Germline V gene lookup returns CDR1 SGHRS and CDR2 YFSETQ. The CDR3 sequence: CASSLYPGTTGELFF. DNA of the CDR3: TGCGCCAGCAGCTTGTACCCGGGGACGACCGGGGAGCTGTTTTTT.

The rearrangement links TRBV11-1 to TRBJ1-1; D unclear. Trimming took 4 bases from V and 4 from J, leaving 13 bases between them. Looked up from germline, CDR1 is SGHAT and CDR2 is FQDESV (reference sequence). This CDR3 spans 14 amino acids. CDR3 bases: TGTGCCAGCAGCTCGGACCCCGGAACCACTGAAGCTTTCTTT. Encoded protein: CASSSDPGTTEAFF.

This chain connects TRBV19 to TRBJ2-4; TRBD2 agrees at 9 bases. CDR3 length: 14 amino acids. V gave up 7 bases and J gave up 7 bases; unmatched junction bases: 8. From germline, CDR1 is LNHDA and CDR2 SQIVND (reference sequence). Written as DNA, the CDR3 is TGTGCCAGTACCCCCCTGGGGACTAGCAACATTCAGTACTTC. Amino acid sequence: CASTPLGTSNIQYF.